Below, 23 T cell receptor beta chains from the same sample are listed, as sequenced in a study of T-cell reconstitution after alpha-beta-depleted transplantation in children. Preparation of the TCRbeta library was carried out with unique molecular identifiers. Each CDR3 protein gets one entry after TCRdb re-called the PCR reads with MiXCR. The sample consists of roughly 120,000 distinct CDR3 sequences, approximately 10% of them appearing once. This specimen was PBMCs from the stem cell graft donor, taken from the stem cell graft. These receptors originate from a human donor who donated a stem cell graft to a child with acute lymphoblastic leukemia.

This clonotype appeared many times. The rearrangement joins TRBV5-1 to TRBJ2-7, with D possibly being TRBD1 (5 bases). V gave up 0 bases and J gave up 7 bases, with 17 bases separating them. The CDR3 extends over 15 amino acids. In germline, CDR1 is SGHRS, CDR2 YFSETQ. The CDR3 DNA is TGCGCCAGCAGCTTGGCCCAGGGATCCTTTTGGGAGCAGTACTTC. Translated, it gives CASSLAQGSFWEQYF.

This clonotype was recorded many times. This chain connects TRBV18 to TRBJ1-2, with D perhaps TRBD1 (6 bases). V lost 2 bases and J 6 bases, leaving 10 bases between the germline ends. Germline V gene data show CDR1 as KGHSH and CDR2 as LQKENI. The CDR3 is 13 amino acids. CDR3 nucleotide sequence: TGTGCCAGCTCACCATACAGGGAAGATGGCTACACCTTC. Translation gives CASSPYREDGYTF.

This clonotype was counted ten times or more. The chain carries TRBV9 and TRBJ2-7; 10 bases fit TRBD2. Looked up from germline, CDR1 is SGDLS and CDR2 is YYNGEE. This CDR3 comprises 15 residues. Losses at the gene ends were 3 bases for V and 7 bases for J; bases not matched to a gene: 10. The CDR3 loop is CASSASSGRREEQYF. CDR3 DNA: TGTGCCAGCAGCGCATCTAGCGGGAGAAGGGAGGAGCAGTACTTC.

This clonotype was recorded at least ten times. The chain uses TRBV20-1 and TRBJ1-5; D is ambiguous. The germline CDR1 and CDR2 sequences are DFQATT and SNEGSKA (reference sequence). The V end was cut by 5 bases, the J end by 7 bases, with 9 bases between. The CDR3 totals 11 residues. This CDR3 reads CSAQLGQPQHF. CDR3 DNA: TGCAGTGCTCAACTGGGGCAGCCCCAGCATTTT.

In its sample, this clonotype was seen many times. The chain carries TRBV6-5 and TRBJ2-7; D possibly uses TRBD1 or TRBD2 (6 bases each). Trimming stripped 3 bases from V and 4 bases from J, with 13 bases between. Germline V gene data show CDR1 as MNHEY and CDR2 as SVGAGI. This CDR3 has 14 amino acids. This CDR3 is CASSYGQGTYEQYF. CDR3 nucleotide sequence: TGTGCCAGCAGTTATGGGCAGGGGACTTACGAGCAGTACTTC.

This clonotype was counted at least ten times. The V and J genes are TRBV20-1 and TRBJ2-7; D may be TRBD1 (5 bases). V shed 5 bases and J shed 3 bases, with 8 bases lying between them. The germline V gene has CDR1 DFQATT and CDR2 SNEGSKA (reference sequence). CDR3 length: 11 amino acids. The CDR3 is CSAEDSYEQYF. In DNA form, the CDR3 reads TGCAGTGCTGAAGACAGCTACGAGCAGTACTTC.

This chain links TRBV18 with TRBJ2-4, with D unclear. CDR3 length: 16 amino acids. Trimming removed 4 bases at V and 1 base at J, with 14 bases between. Germline V gene lookup returns CDR1 KGHSH and CDR2 LQKENI. In DNA, the CDR3 is TGTGCCAGCTCACGTATGATTCCCTCGGCCAAAAACATTCAGTACTTC. Protein: CASSRMIPSAKNIQYF.

This clonotype was observed many times. CDR3 region: CASSLGGQGAQETQYF. CDR3 sequence (DNA): TGTGCCAGCAGCTTAGGGGGACAGGGGGCCCAAGAGACCCAGTACTTC. This chain connects TRBV11-3 to TRBJ2-5; 12 bases align to TRBD1. V was pared by 1 base and J by 1 base, with 1 base of the junction left unmatched. The CDR3 has 16 residues. The germline V gene encodes CDR1 SGHNT and CDR2 YENEEA.

A remark on this clonotype: A much larger clone lies one base from this, so it may be a read error. The chain carries TRBV30 and TRBJ2-3; 11 positions agree with TRBD2. The V and J ends lost 7 bases and 3 bases, in that order; junction bases with no gene match: 12. The germline CDR1 and CDR2 sequences are GTSNPN and SVGIG (reference sequence). The CDR3 is made up of 16 amino acids. CDR3 nucleotides: TGTGCCTTGAGCTTAGCGGGGGGGTTCCGGACAGATACGCAGTATTTT. Its protein is CALSLAGGFRTDTQYF. Looking up the rest from reference TRBV30 and TRBJ2-3 gives the full variable domain: SQTIHQWPATLVQPVGSPLSLECTVEGTSNPNLYWYRQAAGRGLQLLFYSVGIGQISSEVPQNLSASRPQDRQFILSSKKLLLSDSGFYLCALSLAGGFRTDTQYFGPGTRLTVL.

This clonotype has at least ten counts. The J gene is TRBJ2-5, the V gene TRBV7-9; D gene ambiguous. CDR3 length: 12 residues. Germline values: CDR1 SEHNR, CDR2 FQNEAQ (reference sequence). V lost 7 bases to trimming and J lost 1 base, with 7 bases between them. The CDR3 is CASTMSQETQYF. CDR3 nucleotide sequence: TGTGCCAGCACTATGTCCCAAGAGACCCAGTACTTC.

The table lists this clonotype with many counts. The V gene is TRBV9, the J gene TRBJ2-7; D is possibly TRBD1 (5 bases). Per germline, CDR1 SGDLS and CDR2 YYNGEE. V lost 0 bases and J lost 1, with 11 bases in between. The CDR3 is made up of 15 amino acids. The CDR3 reads CASSVEDISSYEQYF. DNA of the CDR3: TGTGCCAGCAGCGTAGAGGACATCTCTTCCTACGAGCAGTACTTC.

This clonotype was detected many times. The chain links TRBV29-1 to TRBJ2-7, with D tentatively TRBD1 or TRBD2 (5 bases each). The germline V gene encodes CDR1 SQVTM and CDR2 ANQGSEA. The CDR3 is made up of 12 amino acids. Trimming stripped 5 bases from V and 3 bases from J, with 11 bases between. DNA for the CDR3: TGCAGCGTTCTGGGACCAATCTACGAGCAGTACTTC. As protein: CSVLGPIYEQYF.

The sample holds many counts of this clonotype. As DNA, the CDR3 is TGTGCCAGCAGCGTAGGCGGGGGCCTTAACAATGAGCAGTTCTTC. Translation gives CASSVGGGLNNEQFF. The chain is built from TRBV9 and TRBJ2-1, with D possibly being TRBD2 (7 bases). From germline, CDR1 is SGDLS and CDR2 YYNGEE. V gave up 0 bases and J gave up 5 bases, with 12 bases separating them. The CDR3 totals 15 residues.

This clonotype was observed at least ten times. The CDR3 bases are TGTGCCAGCAGCTTACACGGGTACGAAGCTTTCTTT. Protein: CASSLHGYEAFF. This chain connects TRBV7-2 to TRBJ1-1, with unresolved D. This CDR3 has 12 amino acids. Germline lookup yields CDR1 SGHTA and CDR2 FQGNSA. The V gene lost 2 bases and the J gene lost 8 bases, with 9 bases spanning the gap.

This clonotype was counted many times. The gene calls are TRBV7-9 and TRBJ2-1; 8 bases map to TRBD2. CDR1 SEHNR and CDR2 FQNEAQ come from the germline V gene (reference sequence). The CDR3 is made up of 15 amino acids. The junction had 2 bases not matched to a gene; V was cut back by 2 bases and J by 2 bases. The DNA for the CDR3 is TGTGCCAGCAGCTTATCGGGACTAGCCTACAATGAGCAGTTCTTC. Its translation is CASSLSGLAYNEQFF.

This clonotype was detected many times. The chain recombines TRBV5-1 with TRBJ1-1; D not resolved. The germline V and J ends were trimmed by 1 base and 5 bases, with 9 bases remaining between them. Germline V CDR1 and CDR2: SGHRS, YFSETQ. This CDR3 has 13 amino acids. In nucleotides, the CDR3 is TGCGCCAGCAGCTTGAAGGGAGGGACTGAAGCTTTCTTT. As protein: CASSLKGGTEAFF.

This clonotype was seen repeatedly, ten times or more. This CDR3 reads CASSLGTNNEQFF. DNA for the CDR3: TGCGCCAGCAGCTTGGGAACTAACAATGAGCAGTTCTTC. This chain uses TRBV5-1 with TRBJ2-1; D call uncertain. Germline loops: CDR1 SGHRS, CDR2 YFSETQ. The V and J ends lost 0 bases and 5 bases respectively, with 6 bases between them. This CDR3 is 13 amino acids long.

This clonotype was seen ten or more times. The CDR3 protein is CATSRDGGGGNEQFF. The CDR3 nucleotides read TGTGCCACCAGCAGAGATGGCGGGGGAGGGAATGAGCAGTTCTTC. This chain links TRBV15 with TRBJ2-1; TRBD2 aligns across 7 bases. Looked up from germline, CDR1 is LNHNV and CDR2 is YYDKDF (reference sequence). Trimming removed 0 bases from V and 7 bases from J; junction bases left unmatched: 6. The length of the CDR3 is 15 residues. The entire variable domain, with the rest obtained from reference TRBV15 and TRBJ2-1, is as follows: DAMVIQNPRYQVTQFGKPVTLSCSQTLNHNVMYWYQQKSSQAPKLLFHYYDKDFNNEADTPDNFQSRRPNTSFCFLDIRSPGLGDTAMYLCATSRDGGGGNEQFFGPGTRLTVL.

This clonotype was seen many times. The V gene is TRBV20-1, the J gene TRBJ2-2, with D possibly being TRBD1 (6 bases). This CDR3 region has 14 residues. V was pared by 5 bases and J by 2 bases, with 12 bases between. In germline, CDR1 is DFQATT, CDR2 SNEGSKA (reference sequence). The CDR3, as DNA: TGCAGTGCTTGGACAGATCTAAACACCGGGGAGCTGTTTTTT. It encodes CSAWTDLNTGELFF.

This clonotype was found many times. The V and J genes are TRBV5-1 and TRBJ2-2; 10 bases are a match to TRBD1. The ends lost 0 bases at V and 6 bases at J; junction bases unmatched: 2. The CDR3 has 15 amino acids. Germline V gives CDR1 SGHRS, CDR2 YFSETQ. CDR3 coding DNA: TGCGCCAGCAGCTTGGCCGGACAGGGGGCCGGGGAGCTGTTTTTT. It is translated as CASSLAGQGAGELFF. The full variable domain, in which reference TRBV5-1 and TRBJ2-2 provide the parts outside the CDR3, is KAGVTQTPRYLIKTRGQQVTLSCSPISGHRSVSWYQQTPGQGLQFLFEYFSETQRNKGNFPGRFSGRQFSNSRSEMNVSTLELGDSALYLCASSLAGQGAGELFFGEGSRLTVL.

This clonotype came up many times. This sequence joins TRBV9 and TRBJ1-3, with D hard to call. V gave up 0 bases and J gave up 0 bases, with 10 bases separating them. There are 16 residues in the CDR3. In germline, CDR1 is SGDLS, CDR2 YYNGEE. CDR3 region: CASSVGGRSSGNTIYF. The CDR3, as DNA: TGTGCCAGCAGCGTAGGTGGCCGGAGCTCTGGAAACACCATATATTTT.

In this sample, this clonotype turned up many times. The CDR3 loop is CASSFSRPGQGDYGYTF. In DNA form, the CDR3 reads TGCGCCAGCAGCTTCTCCCGGCCGGGACAGGGGGATTATGGCTACACCTTC. The J gene is TRBJ1-2, the V gene TRBV5-1; 11 nucleotides agree with TRBD1. Trimming at V came to 2 bases and at J to 5 bases, leaving 11 bases not matched to a gene. Looked up from germline, CDR1 is SGHRS and CDR2 is YFSETQ. The CDR3 totals 17 residues. Combining the CDR3 with reference TRBV5-1 and TRBJ1-2 gives the whole variable domain KAGVTQTPRYLIKTRGQQVTLSCSPISGHRSVSWYQQTPGQGLQFLFEYFSETQRNKGNFPGRFSGRQFSNSRSEMNVSTLELGDSALYLCASSFSRPGQGDYGYTFGSGTRLTVV.

Ten or more counts support this clonotype. This chain joins TRBV20-1 and TRBJ2-7; 7 bases are a match to TRBD2. Trimming removed 3 bases from V and 3 bases from J; junction bases left unmatched: 11. The length of the CDR3 is 15 residues. CDR1 and CDR2 from the germline V gene are DFQATT and SNEGSKA (reference sequence). CDR3 bases: TGCAGTGCTAGGGAAGCGGGCGGGGGTATCTACGAGCAGTACTTC. Amino acids: CSAREAGGGIYEQYF.